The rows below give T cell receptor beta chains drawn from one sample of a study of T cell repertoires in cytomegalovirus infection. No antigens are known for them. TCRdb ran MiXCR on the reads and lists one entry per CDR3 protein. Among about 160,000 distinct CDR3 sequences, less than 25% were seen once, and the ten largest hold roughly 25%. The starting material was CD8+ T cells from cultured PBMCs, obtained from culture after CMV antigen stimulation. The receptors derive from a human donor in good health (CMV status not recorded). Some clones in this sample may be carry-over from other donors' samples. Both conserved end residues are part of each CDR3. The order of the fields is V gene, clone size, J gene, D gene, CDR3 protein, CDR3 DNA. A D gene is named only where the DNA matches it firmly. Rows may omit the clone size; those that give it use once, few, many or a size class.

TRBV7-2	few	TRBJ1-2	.	CASSSSPEGRRNGYTF	TGTGCCAGCAGCTCTTCCCCCGAGGGGCGCAGAAATGGCTACACCTTC
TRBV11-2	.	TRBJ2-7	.	CASSLEFSFHEQYF	TGTGCCAGCAGCTTAGAATTCAGTTTCCACGAGCAGTACTTC
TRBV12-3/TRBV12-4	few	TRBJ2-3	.	CASIGGAPDTQYF	TGTGCCAGCATTGGGGGGGCCCCAGATACGCAGTATTTT
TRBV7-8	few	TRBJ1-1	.	CASSLVVSTEAFF	TGTGCCAGCAGCTTGGTGGTATCCACTGAAGCTTTCTTT
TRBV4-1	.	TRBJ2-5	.	CASSQQGSQYF	TGCGCCAGCAGCCAACAGGGATCCCAGTACTTC
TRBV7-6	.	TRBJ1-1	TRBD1	CASSLSPQGYTEAFF	TGTGCCAGCAGCTTATCCCCACAGGGGTACACTGAAGCTTTCTTT
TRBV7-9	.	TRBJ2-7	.	CASSSPGSTYEQYF	TGTGCCAGCAGCTCGCCGGGGTCTACCTACGAGCAGTACTTC
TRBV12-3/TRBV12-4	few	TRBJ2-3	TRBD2	CASSLWFSDSGLAGVNTDTQYF	TGTGCCAGCAGTTTATGGTTCTCGGACTCTGGACTAGCGGGGGTAAACACAGATACGCAGTATTTT
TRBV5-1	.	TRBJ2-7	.	CASSLSVYEQYF	TGCGCCAGCAGCTTGTCAGTCTACGAGCAGTACTTC
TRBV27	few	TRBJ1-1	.	CASSLQGSRTEAFF	TGTGCCAGCAGTTTACAGGGTTCGAGAACTGAAGCTTTCTTT
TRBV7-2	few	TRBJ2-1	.	CASSNTIDPKGEQFF	TGTGCCAGCAGCAATACTATAGATCCCAAAGGTGAGCAGTTCTTC
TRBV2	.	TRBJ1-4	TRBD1	CASSDRSTGVEKLFF	TGTGCCAGCAGTGACCGCTCGACAGGGGTCGAAAAACTGTTTTTT
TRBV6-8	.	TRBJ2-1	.	CASSDFGNEQFF	TGTGCCAGCAGTGACTTCGGGAATGAGCAGTTCTTC
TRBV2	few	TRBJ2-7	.	CASNRAHYEQYF	TGTGCCAGCAACAGGGCACACTACGAGCAGTACTTC
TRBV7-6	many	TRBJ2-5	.	CASSLAEETQYF	TGTGCCAGCAGCTTAGCGGAAGAGACCCAGTACTTC
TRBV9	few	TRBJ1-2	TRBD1	CASSVGQLLYGYTF	TGTGCCAGCAGCGTGGGACAGCTTCTCTATGGCTACACCTTC
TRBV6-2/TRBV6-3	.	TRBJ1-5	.	CASSYPDPPQHF	TGTGCCAGCAGTTACCCAGACCCTCCCCAGCATTTT
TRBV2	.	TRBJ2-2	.	CACPGVGGELFF	TGTGCCTGCCCAGGGGTTGGCGGGGAGCTGTTTTTT
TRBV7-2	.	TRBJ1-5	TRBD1	CASSYRDRGYQPQHF	TGTGCCAGCAGTTATAGGGACAGGGGATATCAGCCCCAGCATTTT
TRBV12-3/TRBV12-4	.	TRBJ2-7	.	CATARINDEQYF	TGTGCCACGGCTCGAATAAACGACGAGCAGTACTTC
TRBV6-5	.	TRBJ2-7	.	CASSEQPVGPYEQYF	TGTGCCAGCAGCGAACAACCGGTAGGACCCTACGAGCAGTACTTC
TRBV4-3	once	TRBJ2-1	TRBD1	CASSQGRQGTYNEQFF	TGCGCCAGCAGCCAAGGTCGACAGGGGACCTACAATGAGCAGTTCTTC
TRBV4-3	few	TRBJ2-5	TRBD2	CASSQDLAGTDLQETQYF	TGCGCCAGCAGCCAAGACCTAGCGGGGACGGACCTCCAAGAGACCCAGTACTTC
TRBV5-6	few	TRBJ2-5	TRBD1	CASSPGTAQETQYF	TGTGCCAGCAGTCCCGGGACAGCCCAAGAGACCCAGTACTTC
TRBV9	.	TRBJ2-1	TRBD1	CASSTLQGANEQFF	TGTGCCAGCAGCACTCTCCAGGGGGCCAATGAGCAGTTCTTC
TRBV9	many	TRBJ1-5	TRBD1	CASSLTGSNQPQHF	TGTGCCAGCAGTTTGACAGGGAGCAATCAGCCCCAGCATTTT
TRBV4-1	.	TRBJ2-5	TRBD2	CASSQEGGGARETQYF	TGTGCCAGCAGCCAAGAGGGCGGGGGGGCCAGAGAGACCCAGTACTTC
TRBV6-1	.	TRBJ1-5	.	CASKKDSNSNQPQHF	TGTGCCAGCAAAAAGGACAGCAATAGCAATCAGCCCCAGCATTTT
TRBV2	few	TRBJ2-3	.	CASPRDSTDTQYF	TGTGCCAGCCCAAGAGATAGCACAGATACGCAGTATTTT
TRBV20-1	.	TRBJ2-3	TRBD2	CSARDGASGGLNTDTQYF	TGCAGTGCTAGAGATGGCGCTAGCGGGGGCCTAAACACAGATACGCAGTATTTT
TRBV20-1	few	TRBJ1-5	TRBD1	CSARAGTGVSNQPQHF	TGCAGTGCTAGAGCCGGGACAGGCGTTAGCAATCAGCCCCAGCATTTT
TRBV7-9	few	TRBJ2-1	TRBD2	CASQLAGGHYNEQFF	TGTGCCAGCCAACTAGCGGGGGGCCATTACAATGAGCAGTTCTTC
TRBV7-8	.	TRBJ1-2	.	CASSLAVQENYGYTF	TGTGCCAGCAGCTTAGCTGTACAGGAGAACTATGGCTACACCTTC